This T cell receptor (beta chain) was captured by sequencing in a study of T cell changes during pregnancy in multiple sclerosis. Regarding this clone: At the DNA level, this CDR3 is encoded by other sequences in the same sample as well.

The protocol was immunoSEQ multiplex PCR, while the TCRdb copy is restricted to in-frame clones and leaves out a portion. The sample lists roughly 51,000 clones, approximately 94% occurring once. This CDR3 spans 15 amino acids. In germline, CDR1 is SGHNT, CDR2 YYREEE (reference sequence). The V segment lost 4 bases and the J segment 0 bases; nucleotides outside the gene matches: 5. Here the sequenced sample was CD8+ T cells from peripheral blood mononuclear cells, taken before pregnancy. This receptor was taken from a female donor with multiple sclerosis, enrolled in a pregnancy study. The chain uses TRBV5-4 and TRBJ2-7; 9 positions match TRBD1. The CDR3 here is CASSPGTGSSYEQYF. The CDR3 coding sequence is TGTGCCAGCAGCCCGGGGACAGGGAGCTCCTACGAGCAGTACTTC. Supplemented by reference TRBV5-4 and TRBJ2-7, the full variable domain reads ETGVTQSPTHLIKTRGQQVTLRCSSQSGHNTVSWYQQALGQGPQFIFQYYREEENGRGNFPPRFSGLQFPNYSSELNVNALELDDSALYLCASSPGTGSSYEQYFGPGTRLTVT.